Presented here are 15 T cell receptor beta chains from one specimen sequenced in a study of T cells in Graves' hyperthyroidism and ophthalmopathy. Amplification targeted TCR beta CDR3 regions from RNA transcripts. The HTBI primer set served for first-round RT-PCR of the TCR CDR3. TCRdb processed the multiplex PCR reads anew with MiXCR; each CDR3 protein has one entry. Here the sample spans approximately 400,000 distinct CDR3 sequences, around 14% being singletons. The sequencing sample was made of blood. The receptors derive from a woman between 18 and 30 years old with Graves' hyperthyroidism.

In its sample, this clonotype was seen many times. J is TRBJ2-7 and V is TRBV6-1; TRBD1 agrees at 8 bases. The germline CDR1 and CDR2 sequences are MNHNS and SASEGT. The CDR3 totals 14 residues. The V and J ends lost 5 bases and 2 bases, in that order; junction bases with no gene match: 5. The CDR3 sequence is CASSPQTGAYEQYF. CDR3 in DNA: TGTGCCAGCAGTCCACAGACAGGGGCCTACGAGCAGTACTTC.

This clonotype was seen ten or more times. This chain uses TRBV7-9 with TRBJ2-3; either TRBD1 or TRBD2 may supply D (5 bases each). This CDR3 has 15 amino acids. V was cut by 5 bases and J by 2 bases, with 14 bases left in between. The V gene's germline CDR1 is SEHNR and CDR2 FQNEAQ (reference sequence). The CDR3 loop is CASSNRDQFTDTQYF. CDR3 in DNA: TGTGCCAGCAGCAACCGGGACCAATTCACAGATACGCAGTATTTT.

This clonotype was observed at least ten times. This rearrangement joins TRBV2 to TRBJ2-7; 9 bases agree with TRBD1. This CDR3 has 14 residues. V lost 6 bases and J lost 6; bases outside the gene matches: 9. CDR1 SNHLY and CDR2 FYNNEI come from the germline V gene. The CDR3 DNA sequence: TGTGCCAGCAGAGCGACAGGGGGGCCGGGCGAGCAGTACTTC. It is translated as CASRATGGPGEQYF.

This clonotype was seen repeatedly, ten times or more. The chain has TRBV6-1 and TRBJ1-2; D unresolved. Germline V gene data show CDR1 as MNHNS and CDR2 as SASEGT. The V end was cut by 3 bases, the J end by 6 bases, with 17 bases between. The CDR3 totals 15 residues. CDR3 coding DNA: TGTGCCAGCAGTGACCCCTTCGACTTACCCCATGGCTACACCTTC. Its protein product is CASSDPFDLPHGYTF.

This clonotype appeared many times. The chain links TRBV20-1 to TRBJ2-7; D call uncertain. Trimming shortened V by 5 bases and J by 0 bases, and 5 bases separated the two germline ends. The CDR3 spans 11 residues. Germline V lookup: CDR1 DFQATT, CDR2 SNEGSKA (reference sequence). The CDR3 reads CSADSSYEQYF. The DNA of the CDR3 is TGCAGTGCTGATTCCTCCTACGAGCAGTACTTC.

The table lists this clonotype with many counts. V gene TRBV18 combines with J gene TRBJ2-7; 8 bases line up with TRBD2. V was pared by 5 bases and J by 3 bases, with 6 bases of the junction left unmatched. Germline CDR1 reads KGHSH; CDR2 reads LQKENI. CDR3 size: 14 residues. CDR3 amino acids: CASSGFSGDYEQYF. For the CDR3, the DNA is TGTGCCAGCTCAGGGTTTAGCGGGGACTACGAGCAGTACTTC.

Details on this clonotype: A much larger clone differs by one base, so this may be a read error. CDR3: CASSFTGAGGNQPQHF. The CDR3 DNA follows: TGTGCCAGCAGTTTCACAGGGGCTGGGGGCAATCAGCCCCAGCATTTT. The genes are TRBV12-3 or TRBV12-4 and TRBJ1-5; 7 bases match TRBD1. The CDR3 runs to 16 residues. The V segment lost 3 bases and the J segment 2 bases; nucleotides outside the gene matches: 7.

This clonotype was counted many times. The chain joins TRBV3-1 to TRBJ1-5; D possibly corresponds to TRBD1 (5 bases). CDR1 LGHDT and CDR2 YNNKEL come from the germline V gene (reference sequence). Deletions cut 0 bases from V and 6 bases from J, with 6 bases between. This CDR3 comprises 13 residues. CDR3 bases: TGTGCCAGCAGCCAAGAAGGGGCTCAGCCCCAGCATTTT. Residues: CASSQEGAQPQHF.

The chain carries TRBV18 and TRBJ2-6; 8 bases are a match to TRBD1. CDR1 and CDR2 (germline): KGHSH, LQKENI. Trimming removed 6 bases from V and 1 base from J; junction bases left unmatched: 8. The CDR3 consists of 17 residues. The CDR3 spells CASSDRGRSSGANVLTF. As DNA, the CDR3 is TGTGCCAGCTCTGACAGGGGTAGGTCTTCTGGGGCCAACGTCCTGACTTTC.

This clonotype was counted many times. The chain links TRBV2 to TRBJ2-5; perhaps TRBD2 as D (6 bases). There are 13 residues in the CDR3. Germline assignment: CDR1 SNHLY and CDR2 FYNNEI. V was shortened by 10 bases and J by 1 base, with 13 bases between the two germline ends. CDR3: CATPGDGQETQYF. CDR3 DNA: TGTGCCACCCCGGGGGACGGCCAAGAGACCCAGTACTTC.

The CDR3 DNA follows: TGTGCCAGTTGGACTAGCGGGCTTGATGAGCAGTTCTTC. It is translated as CASWTSGLDEQFF. The rearrangement links TRBV11-1 to TRBJ2-1, with 11 nucleotides matching TRBD2. The CDR3 has 13 residues. J gave up 8 bases and V 9 bases, and 6 bases lay outside the gene matches. The germline V gene has CDR1 SGHAT and CDR2 FQDESV (reference sequence).

In its sample, this clonotype was seen many times. The J gene is TRBJ2-7, the V gene TRBV12-5; 10 bases fit TRBD1. V dropped 1 base and J dropped 2; count of bases not matched to a gene: 11. This CDR3 spans 18 amino acids. The germline gives CDR1 LGHNT, CDR2 FRNRAP. The CDR3 DNA sequence: TGTGCTAGTGGTTTGGGACAGGGGGCTGGGCGGAGGGCCTACGAGCAGTACTTC. Protein product: CASGLGQGAGRRAYEQYF.

This clonotype came up many times. The chain couples TRBV11-3 to TRBJ2-1, with no clear D. Trimming left V 0 bases short and J 7 bases short, with 7 bases between. Germline CDR1 is SGHNT and CDR2 is YENEEA. This CDR3 contains 13 residues. CDR3 bases: TGTGCCAGCAGCTTAGATGAAAGGAATGAGCAGTTCTTC. Residues: CASSLDERNEQFF.

This clonotype was found many times. The V gene is TRBV7-3, the J gene TRBJ2-5; 8 bases fit TRBD1. Losses at the gene ends were 6 bases for V and 4 bases for J; bases not matched to a gene: 7. The germline V gene has CDR1 SGHTA and CDR2 FQGTGA. The CDR3 runs 14 residues. This chain's CDR3 is CASSLGTGGETQYF. DNA of the CDR3: TGTGCCAGCAGTTTAGGCACAGGGGGAGAGACCCAGTACTTC.

This clonotype was detected ten times or more. This chain joins TRBV12-5 and TRBJ2-1; perhaps TRBD1 as D (5 bases). CDR3 length equals 17 residues. V was trimmed by 0 bases and J by 9 bases, leaving 21 bases between them. Germline loops: CDR1 LGHNT, CDR2 FRNRAP. The CDR3 DNA follows: TGTGCTAGTGGTTTGGTACGAGGAGTGCTAAAAAGGGGTGAGCAGTTCTTC. Translated: CASGLVRGVLKRGEQFF. Drawing the rest from reference TRBV12-5 and TRBJ2-1, the complete variable domain is DARVTQTPRHKVTEMGQEVTMRCQPILGHNTVFWYRQTMMQGLELLAYFRNRAPLDDSGMPKDRFSAEMPDATLATLKIQPSEPRDSAVYFCASGLVRGVLKRGEQFFGPGTRLTVL.